Shown below are 15 T cell receptor beta chains from a single sample sequenced in a study of blood T cell repertoires in COVID-19. Clones were read by immunoSEQ multiplex PCR, and TCRdb kept only the in-frame ones, dropping some. The sample lists roughly 330,000 clones; roughly 89% were seen once. Source material: peripheral blood. The receptors stem from a man younger than 40 with COVID-19, enrolled during active disease.

This clone was counted between two and nine times. The chain uses TRBV7-2 and TRBJ2-3; tentative D call: TRBD2 (6 bases). The CDR3 extends over 12 amino acids. Per germline, CDR1 SGHTA and CDR2 FQGNSA. The V gene lost 5 bases and the J gene lost 7 bases, with 10 bases spanning the gap. The CDR3 here is CASSPRTNTQYF. The CDR3, as DNA: TGTGCCAGCAGCCCGCGGACTAATACGCAGTATTTT.

The rearrangement joins TRBV7-9 to TRBJ2-2; the D is unclear. Trimming cost V 2 bases and J 1 base, with 11 bases left between them. From germline, CDR1 is SEHNR and CDR2 FQNEAQ (reference sequence). The CDR3 runs to 16 residues. The CDR3 protein is CASSLNIGLNTGELFF. The DNA for the CDR3 is TGTGCCAGCAGCTTAAACATTGGCCTGAACACCGGGGAGCTGTTTTTT.

This clone occurred once. This chain joins TRBV19 and TRBJ2-1, with TRBD1 matching 8 bases. V trimming: 4 bases; J trimming: 5 bases; junction bases outside the gene matches: 7. The CDR3 has 15 amino acids. Germline CDR1 is LNHDA and CDR2 is SQIVND (reference sequence). DNA for the CDR3: TGTGCCAGTAGTACCGGGACAGGCGTAGACAATGAGCAGTTCTTC. Protein: CASSTGTGVDNEQFF. The entire variable domain, with the rest obtained from reference TRBV19 and TRBJ2-1, is as follows: DGGITQSPKYLFRKEGQNVTLSCEQNLNHDAMYWYRQDPGQGLRLIYYSQIVNDFQKGDIAEGYSVSREKKESFPLTVTSAQKNPTAFYLCASSTGTGVDNEQFFGPGTRLTVL.

This clone is a singleton in its sample. The chain joins TRBV5-4 to TRBJ1-1; tentative D call: TRBD1 (5 bases). V was clipped by 5 bases and J by 4 bases, with 12 bases between them. The CDR3 has 13 amino acids. CDR1 is SGHNT and CDR2 is YYREEE in the germline V gene (reference sequence). CDR3 nucleotide sequence: TGTGCCAGCAGGCCGAGGGGAGGCACTGAAGCTTTCTTT. Its protein product is CASRPRGGTEAFF.

The CDR3 DNA reads TGTGCCAGCAGTTTACCTACCGGGGCCTACAATGAGCAGTTCTTC. It encodes CASSLPTGAYNEQFF. The V and J genes are TRBV6-5 and TRBJ2-1, with D possibly being TRBD2 (5 bases). Germline-derived CDR1 and CDR2 are MNHEY and SVGAGI. CDR3 size: 15 residues. The V end was cut by 4 bases, the J end by 2 bases, with 12 bases between.

J is TRBJ2-5 and V is TRBV11-2; 8 bases are a match to TRBD1. The ends lost 2 bases at V and 3 bases at J; junction bases unmatched: 8. The CDR3 has 16 amino acids. Germline CDR1 and CDR2: SGHAT and FQNNGV. The CDR3 bases are TGTGCCAGCAGCTTACCGGGACAGGTCGGGGAAGAGACCCAGTACTTC. This gives the protein CASSLPGQVGEETQYF.

The chain employs TRBV2 and TRBJ1-5, with 10 bases fitting TRBD1. Germline values: CDR1 SNHLY, CDR2 FYNNEI. V was clipped by 4 bases and J by 7 bases; unmatched bases: 4. CDR3 length: 14 residues. CDR3 loop: CASSGDRGIQPQHF. Written as DNA, the CDR3 is TGTGCCAGCAGTGGGGACAGGGGAATCCAGCCCCAGCATTTT.

The chain couples TRBV7-3 to TRBJ2-2; 8 bases map to TRBD1. J lost 6 bases, V lost 5 bases, and 5 bases had no gene match. Germline CDR1 SGHTA, CDR2 FQGTGA. The CDR3 totals 14 residues. In nucleotides, the CDR3 is TGTGCCAGCAGCCAGGACAGGGTGGCCGGGGAGCTGTTTTTT. Its protein is CASSQDRVAGELFF.

The chain uses TRBV5-1 and TRBJ2-3, with 13 bases that match TRBD2. The CDR3 consists of 17 residues. The V gene's germline CDR1 is SGHRS and CDR2 YFSETQ. The ends lost 4 bases at V and 3 bases at J; junction bases unmatched: 8. CDR3 protein: CASSPLAGGILTDTQYF. DNA for the CDR3: TGCGCCAGCAGCCCACTAGCGGGGGGGATCTTGACAGATACGCAGTATTTT. The full variable domain, rest sourced from reference TRBV5-1 and TRBJ2-3, is KAGVTQTPRYLIKTRGQQVTLSCSPISGHRSVSWYQQTPGQGLQFLFEYFSETQRNKGNFPGRFSGRQFSNSRSEMNVSTLELGDSALYLCASSPLAGGILTDTQYFGPGTRLTVL.

This clone was observed once. V usage is TRBV5-4 and J usage is TRBJ2-7; D may be TRBD1 (6 bases). This CDR3 is built from 13 residues. Germline V gives CDR1 SGHNT, CDR2 YYREEE (reference sequence). V lost 0 bases, J lost 5 bases, and 9 bases lay in between. The chain's CDR3 is CASSLGQANEQYF. CDR3 sequence (DNA): TGTGCCAGCAGCTTGGGACAGGCTAACGAGCAGTACTTC.

The chain carries TRBV9 and TRBJ2-2, with 10 bases lining up with TRBD1. The CDR3 is 17 amino acids. V lost 2 bases, J lost 6 bases, and 10 bases stayed unmatched. The germline V gene has CDR1 SGDLS and CDR2 YYNGEE. DNA of the CDR3: TGTGCCAGCAGCGTCCGGGACAGGGGTACCCAGGCCGGGGAGCTGTTTTTT. It is translated as CASSVRDRGTQAGELFF. The complete variable domain, with remaining parts taken from reference TRBV9 and TRBJ2-2, reads DSGVTQTPKHLITATGQRVTLRCSPRSGDLSVYWYQQSLDQGLQFLIQYYNGEERAKGNILERFSAQQFPDLHSELNLSSLELGDSALYFCASSVRDRGTQAGELFFGEGSRLTVL.

The chain joins TRBV4-2 to TRBJ1-2, with 7 bases aligning to TRBD1. Germline V gives CDR1 LGHNA, CDR2 YNFKEQ. The CDR3 runs 16 residues. J gave up 0 bases and V 4 bases, and 8 bases lay outside the gene matches. The CDR3 loop is CASSPLGQVSNYGYTF. The CDR3 region has the DNA TGTGCCAGCAGCCCGCTAGGACAGGTTTCTAACTATGGCTACACCTTC.

The V and J genes are TRBV7-8 and TRBJ1-2; 11 bases agree with TRBD1. Germline V gene sequence: CDR1 SGHVS, CDR2 FQNEAQ. The CDR3 is made up of 16 amino acids. J lost 6 bases, V lost 5 bases, and 11 bases had no gene match. The CDR3 is CASSTHWGQGGNGYTF. The CDR3 DNA reads TGTGCCAGCAGCACACACTGGGGACAGGGGGGGAATGGCTACACCTTC.

CDR3 region: CASSLVQGLFGGYTF. For the CDR3, the DNA is TGTGCCAGCAGTTTGGTGCAGGGGCTTTTCGGGGGCTACACCTTC. The chain has TRBV28 and TRBJ1-2; D may be TRBD1 (6 bases). The CDR3 consists of 15 residues. Germline CDR1 reads MDHEN; CDR2 reads SYDVKM. Deletions cut 3 bases from V and 8 bases from J, with 19 bases between.

CDR3 DNA: TGTGCCAGCAGCCAAGCCAGGAACGGGACAGAAGACAATCAGCCCCAGCATTTT. Amino acids: CASSQARNGTEDNQPQHF. V and J are TRBV3-1 (or the pseudogene TRBV3-2) and TRBJ1-5; 7 bases align to TRBD1. Germline V CDR1 and CDR2: LGHDT, YNNKEL (reference sequence). CDR3 length equals 18 residues. Trimming took 1 base from V and 3 from J; bases not matched to a gene: 12.